This TCR beta chain was sequenced during a study of regulatory T cells in long-lasting Graves disease. Study-wide context: The study enrolled newly diagnosed Graves' patients on antithyroid drugs under 3 months.

Building the TCR beta libraries relied on iRepertoire HTBI primers, and CDR3 regions underwent Arm-PCR. TCRdb itself ran the multiplex PCR reads through MiXCR, one entry per CDR3 protein. The sample has 520,000 or so distinct CDR3 sequences, around 11% seen once; the top ten hold approximately 9%. This clonotype was seen a few times. Per germline, CDR1 MNHEY and CDR2 SVGEGT. This CDR3 is built from 16 residues. With 5 bases removed from V and 3 bases from J, the gap between germline ends came to 19 bases. Documented time point: newly diagnosed GD, antithyroid drugs for less than 3 months. The TCR library was made from RNA extracted from PBMCs. These data are also associated with another study on T cells in Graves' hyperthyroidism and ophthalmopathy. This second study notes: Not enrolled were patients with uncontrolled infection, other autoimmune disease, pregnancy or lactation. The majority of expanded thyroid clonotypes above 0.001 also appeared in blood.

This chain connects TRBV6-2 or TRBV6-3 to TRBJ1-1; no clear D. The receptor was isolated from a woman in her twenties or thirties with Graves disease. This specimen was peripheral blood mononuclear cells (PBMCs), taken at new diagnosis, from a patient treated with antithyroid drugs. CDR3 sequence reads: CASSPRRGTDHTEAFF. The CDR3 nucleotides are TGTGCCAGCAGTCCCCGACGCGGCACGGATCACACTGAAGCTTTCTTT.